Ten or more counts support the clone carrying this T cell receptor beta chain. The antigen is undetermined. This record belongs to a study of T cells in Graves' hyperthyroidism and ophthalmopathy. Study results and caveats: Ophthalmopathy and stable hyperthyroidism were told apart by a 13 V-J model.

Amplification of TCR beta CDR3 regions used RNA as the template. Using the HTBI primer set, a first-round RT-PCR was run on the TCR CDR3. TCRdb re-called the multiplex PCR reads through MiXCR, storing one row per CDR3 protein. Among roughly 300,000 distinct CDR3 sequences listed, roughly 23% were seen once. Among the patients, aged 18 to 65, hyperthyroidism was newly diagnosed and had lasted under 2 months. Exclusion of a patient resulted from uncontrolled infection, other autoimmune disease, pregnancy or lactation. The PBMCs were sourced from fresh peripheral blood (around 9.9 ml). V was pared by 5 bases and J by 7 bases, with 12 bases of the junction left unmatched. CDR3 length: 16 residues. The germline V gene has CDR1 SGHTA and CDR2 FQGTGA.

This sequence joins TRBV7-3 and TRBJ2-3; 10 bases are shared with TRBD2. This clonotype was obtained from a woman aged 45-59 years with Graves' hyperthyroidism. Material for sequencing was blood. CDR3 nucleotides: TGTGCCAGCAGCCCGGGGGGGAGCGGGAGGGTGAATACGCAGTATTTT. The encoded protein is CASSPGGSGRVNTQYF.